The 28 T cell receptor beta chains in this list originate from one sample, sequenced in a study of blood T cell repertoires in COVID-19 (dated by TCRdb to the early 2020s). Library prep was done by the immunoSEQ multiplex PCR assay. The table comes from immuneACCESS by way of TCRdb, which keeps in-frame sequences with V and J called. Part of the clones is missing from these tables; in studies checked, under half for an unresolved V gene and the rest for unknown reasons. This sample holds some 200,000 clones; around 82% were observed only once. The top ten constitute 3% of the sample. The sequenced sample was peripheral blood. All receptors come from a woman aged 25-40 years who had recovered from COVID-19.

CDR3 loop: CASSLLTGDTGNTIYF. The CDR3 DNA follows: TGTGCCAGCAGCTTGTTGACAGGGGACACTGGAAACACCATATATTTT. The chain combines TRBV7-6 with TRBJ1-3; 8 nucleotides line up with TRBD1. V gave up 3 bases and J gave up 2 bases; unmatched junction bases: 6. The CDR3 length is 16 residues. CDR1 is SGHVS, CDR2 FNYEAQ, per germline. The variable domain in full, completed from reference TRBV7-6 and TRBJ1-3, reads GAGVSQSPRYKVTKRGQDVALRCDPISGHVSLYWYRQALGQGPEFLTYFNYEAQQDKSGLPNDRFSAERPEGSISTLTIQRTEQRDSAMYRCASSLLTGDTGNTIYFGEGSWLTVV.

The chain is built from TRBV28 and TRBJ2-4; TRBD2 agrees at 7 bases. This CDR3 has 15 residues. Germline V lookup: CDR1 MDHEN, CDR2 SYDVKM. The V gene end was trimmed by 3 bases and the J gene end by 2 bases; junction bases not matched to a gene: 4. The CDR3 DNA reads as TGTGCCAGCAGTTTTGGGAGGGAGACCAAAAACATTCAGTACTTC. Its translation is CASSFGRETKNIQYF.

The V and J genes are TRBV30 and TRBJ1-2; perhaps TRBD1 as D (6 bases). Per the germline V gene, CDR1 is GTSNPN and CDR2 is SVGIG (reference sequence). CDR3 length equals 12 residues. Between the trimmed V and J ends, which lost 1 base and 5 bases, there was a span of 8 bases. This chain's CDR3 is CAWSEGGYGYTF. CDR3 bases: TGTGCCTGGAGTGAAGGGGGATATGGCTACACCTTC. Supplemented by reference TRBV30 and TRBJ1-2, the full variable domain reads SQTIHQWPATLVQPVGSPLSLECTVEGTSNPNLYWYRQAAGRGLQLLFYSVGIGQISSEVPQNLSASRPQDRQFILSSKKLLLSDSGFYLCAWSEGGYGYTFGSGTRLTVV.

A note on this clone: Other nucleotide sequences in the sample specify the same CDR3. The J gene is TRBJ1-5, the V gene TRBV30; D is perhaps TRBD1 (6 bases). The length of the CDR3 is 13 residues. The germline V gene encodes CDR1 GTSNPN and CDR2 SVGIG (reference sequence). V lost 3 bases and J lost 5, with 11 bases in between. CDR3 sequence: CAWSPGGDQPQHF. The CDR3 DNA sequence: TGTGCCTGGAGCCCGGGGGGCGATCAGCCCCAGCATTTT. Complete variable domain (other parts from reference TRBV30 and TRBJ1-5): SQTIHQWPATLVQPVGSPLSLECTVEGTSNPNLYWYRQAAGRGLQLLFYSVGIGQISSEVPQNLSASRPQDRQFILSSKKLLLSDSGFYLCAWSPGGDQPQHFGDGTRLSIL.

The CDR3 DNA follows: TGTGCCAGCAGCGGACTAGCGGGAGGGCCGAAGAACGAGCAGTACTTC. Translation gives CASSGLAGGPKNEQYF. The chain carries TRBV5-4 and TRBJ2-7, with 15 bases matching TRBD2. Germline CDR1 SGHNT, CDR2 YYREEE (reference sequence). Trimming took 4 bases from V and 5 from J; bases not matched to a gene: 7. The CDR3 runs to 16 residues.

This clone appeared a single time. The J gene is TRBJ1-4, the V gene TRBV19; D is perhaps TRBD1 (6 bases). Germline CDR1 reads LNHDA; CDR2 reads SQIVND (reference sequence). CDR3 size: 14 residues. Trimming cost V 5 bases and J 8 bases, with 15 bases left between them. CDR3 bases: TGTGCCAGTAGTGTACAGGGCGGATGGGAAAAACTGTTTTTT. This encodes CASSVQGGWEKLFF.

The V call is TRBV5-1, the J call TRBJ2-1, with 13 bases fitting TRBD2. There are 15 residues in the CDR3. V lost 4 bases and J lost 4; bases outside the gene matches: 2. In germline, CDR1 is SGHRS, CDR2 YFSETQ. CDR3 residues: CASSELAGGYNEQFF. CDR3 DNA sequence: TGCGCCAGCAGCGAACTAGCGGGAGGGTACAATGAGCAGTTCTTC.

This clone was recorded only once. The CDR3 sequence is CASSYGLGTDTQYF. The CDR3 nucleotides read TGTGCCAGCAGCTACGGACTAGGCACAGATACGCAGTATTTT. The rearrangement links TRBV28 to TRBJ2-3; 7 bases line up with TRBD2. V lost 6 bases and J lost 1; bases outside the gene matches: 4. Germline values: CDR1 MDHEN, CDR2 SYDVKM. The CDR3 totals 14 residues.

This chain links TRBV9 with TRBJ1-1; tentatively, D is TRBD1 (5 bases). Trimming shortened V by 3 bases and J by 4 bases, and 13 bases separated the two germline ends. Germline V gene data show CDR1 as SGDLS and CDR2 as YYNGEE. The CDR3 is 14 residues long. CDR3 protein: CASSASGGGTEAFF. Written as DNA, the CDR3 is TGTGCCAGCAGCGCTTCGGGCGGGGGCACTGAAGCTTTCTTT.

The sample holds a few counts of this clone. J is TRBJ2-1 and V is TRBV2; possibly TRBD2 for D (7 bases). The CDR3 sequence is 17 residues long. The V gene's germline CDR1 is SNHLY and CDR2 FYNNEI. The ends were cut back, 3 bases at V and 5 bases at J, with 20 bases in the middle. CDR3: CASSEGGRGPLNNEQFF. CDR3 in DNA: TGTGCCAGCAGTGAGGGGGGGCGGGGCCCCTTAAACAATGAGCAGTTCTTC.

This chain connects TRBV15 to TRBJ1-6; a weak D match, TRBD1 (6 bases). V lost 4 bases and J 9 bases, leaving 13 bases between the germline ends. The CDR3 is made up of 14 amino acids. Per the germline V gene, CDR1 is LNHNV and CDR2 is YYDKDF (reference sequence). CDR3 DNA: TGTGCCACCAGCATCTACAGGGAAGGTTCACCCCTCCACTTT. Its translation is CATSIYREGSPLHF. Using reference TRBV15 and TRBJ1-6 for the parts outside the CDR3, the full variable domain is DAMVIQNPRYQVTQFGKPVTLSCSQTLNHNVMYWYQQKSSQAPKLLFHYYDKDFNNEADTPDNFQSRRPNTSFCFLDIRSPGLGDTAMYLCATSIYREGSPLHFGNGTRLTVT.

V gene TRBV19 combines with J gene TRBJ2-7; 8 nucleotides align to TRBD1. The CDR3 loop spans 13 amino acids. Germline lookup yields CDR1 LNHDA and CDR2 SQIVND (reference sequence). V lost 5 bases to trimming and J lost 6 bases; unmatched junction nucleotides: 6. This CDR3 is CASSGQGDREQYF. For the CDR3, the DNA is TGTGCCAGTAGTGGACAGGGTGACCGCGAGCAGTACTTC.

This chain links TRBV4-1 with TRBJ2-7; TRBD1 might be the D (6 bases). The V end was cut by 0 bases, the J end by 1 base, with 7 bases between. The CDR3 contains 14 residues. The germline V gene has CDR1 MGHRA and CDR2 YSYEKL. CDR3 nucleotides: TGCGCCAGCAGCCAAGATCAGGGGTCCTACGAGCAGTACTTC. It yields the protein CASSQDQGSYEQYF.

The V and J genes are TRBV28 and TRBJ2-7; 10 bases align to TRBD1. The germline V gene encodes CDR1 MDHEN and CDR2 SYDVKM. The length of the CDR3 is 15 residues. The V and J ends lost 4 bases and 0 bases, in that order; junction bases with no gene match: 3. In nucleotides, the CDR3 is TGTGCCAGCAGTTCCGGACAGGGGGTCTCCTACGAGCAGTACTTC. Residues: CASSSGQGVSYEQYF.

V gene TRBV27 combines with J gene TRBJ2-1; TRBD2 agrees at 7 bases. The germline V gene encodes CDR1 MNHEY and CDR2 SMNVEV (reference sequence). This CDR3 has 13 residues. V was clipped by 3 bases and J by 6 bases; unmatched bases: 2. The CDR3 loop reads CASSFASGNEQFF. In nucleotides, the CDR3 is TGTGCCAGCAGTTTCGCTAGCGGCAATGAGCAGTTCTTC.

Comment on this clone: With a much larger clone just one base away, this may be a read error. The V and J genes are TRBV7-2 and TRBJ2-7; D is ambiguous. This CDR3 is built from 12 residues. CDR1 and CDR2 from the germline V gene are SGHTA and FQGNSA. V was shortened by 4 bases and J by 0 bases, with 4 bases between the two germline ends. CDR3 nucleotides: TGTGCCAGCAGCTGGAGCTCCTACGAGCAGTACTTC. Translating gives CASSWSSYEQYF.

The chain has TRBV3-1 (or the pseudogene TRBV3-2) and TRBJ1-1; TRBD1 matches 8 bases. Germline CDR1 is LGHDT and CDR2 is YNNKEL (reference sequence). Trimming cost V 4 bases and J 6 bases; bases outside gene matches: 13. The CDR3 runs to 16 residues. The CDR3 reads CASSPRAGGSISEAFF. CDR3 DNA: TGTGCCAGCAGCCCCCGGGCAGGGGGCTCGATTTCTGAAGCTTTCTTT.

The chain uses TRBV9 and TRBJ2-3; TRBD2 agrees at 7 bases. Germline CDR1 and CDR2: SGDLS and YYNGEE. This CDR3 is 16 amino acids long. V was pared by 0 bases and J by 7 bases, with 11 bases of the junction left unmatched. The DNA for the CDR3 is TGTGCCAGCAGCGTAGGGATAGCGGGCCACCTAAATACGCAGTATTTT. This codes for CASSVGIAGHLNTQYF.

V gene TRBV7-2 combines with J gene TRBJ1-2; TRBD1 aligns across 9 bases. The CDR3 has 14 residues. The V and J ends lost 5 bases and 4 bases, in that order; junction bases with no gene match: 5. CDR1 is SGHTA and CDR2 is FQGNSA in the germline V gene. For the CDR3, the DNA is TGTGCCAGCAGCCCGACGACAGGGGGCTATGGCTACACCTTC. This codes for CASSPTTGGYGYTF.

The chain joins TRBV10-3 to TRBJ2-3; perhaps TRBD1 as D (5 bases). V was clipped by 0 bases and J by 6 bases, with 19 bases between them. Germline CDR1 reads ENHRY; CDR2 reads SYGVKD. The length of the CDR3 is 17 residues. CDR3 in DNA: TGTGCCATCAGTGAGTCGGGGCTGGCCCAGGGCCGCGATACGCAGTATTTT. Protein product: CAISESGLAQGRDTQYF.

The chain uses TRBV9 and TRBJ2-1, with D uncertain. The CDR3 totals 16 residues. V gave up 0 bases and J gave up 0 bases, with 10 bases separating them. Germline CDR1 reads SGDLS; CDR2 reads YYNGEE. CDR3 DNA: TGTGCCAGCAGCGTAGCGCGAGTAAGCTCCTACAATGAGCAGTTCTTC. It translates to CASSVARVSSYNEQFF. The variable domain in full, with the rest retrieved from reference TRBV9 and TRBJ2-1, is DSGVTQTPKHLITATGQRVTLRCSPRSGDLSVYWYQQSLDQGLQFLIQYYNGEERAKGNILERFSAQQFPDLHSELNLSSLELGDSALYFCASSVARVSSYNEQFFGPGTRLTVL.

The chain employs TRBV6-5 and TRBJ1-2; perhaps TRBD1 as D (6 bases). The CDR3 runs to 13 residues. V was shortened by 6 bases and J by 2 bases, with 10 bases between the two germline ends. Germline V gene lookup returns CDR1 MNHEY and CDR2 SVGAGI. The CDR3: CASSPGQNYGYTF. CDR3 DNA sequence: TGTGCCAGCAGCCCGGGACAAAACTATGGCTACACCTTC.

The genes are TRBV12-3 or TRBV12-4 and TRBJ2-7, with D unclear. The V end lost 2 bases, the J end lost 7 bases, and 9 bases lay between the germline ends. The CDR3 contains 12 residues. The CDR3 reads CASSLPLREQYF. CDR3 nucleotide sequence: TGTGCCAGCAGTTTACCCCTTCGGGAGCAGTACTTC.

The CDR3 DNA reads as TGTGCCAGCTCAAATAGCGGGAGTAACCAGCAGTACTTC. It specifies CASSNSGSNQQYF. The chain uses TRBV18 and TRBJ2-7, with TRBD2 identical over 9 bases. This CDR3 is 13 amino acids long. V gave up 5 bases and J gave up 8 bases; unmatched junction bases: 7. Germline V gene sequence: CDR1 KGHSH, CDR2 LQKENI.

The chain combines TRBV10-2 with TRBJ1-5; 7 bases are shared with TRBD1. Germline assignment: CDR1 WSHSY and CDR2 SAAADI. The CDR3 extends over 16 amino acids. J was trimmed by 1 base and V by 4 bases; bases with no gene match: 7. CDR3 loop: CASSVNRGGSNQPQHF. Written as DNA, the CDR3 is TGCGCCAGCAGTGTCAACAGGGGAGGAAGCAATCAGCCCCAGCATTTT.

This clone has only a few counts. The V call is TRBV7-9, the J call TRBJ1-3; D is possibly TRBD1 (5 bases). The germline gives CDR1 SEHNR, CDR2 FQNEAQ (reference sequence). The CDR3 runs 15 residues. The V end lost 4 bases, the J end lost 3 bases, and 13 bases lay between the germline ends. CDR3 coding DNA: TGTGCCAGCAGCTCACACGGGGGGAGTGGAAACACCATATATTTT. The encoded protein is CASSSHGGSGNTIYF.

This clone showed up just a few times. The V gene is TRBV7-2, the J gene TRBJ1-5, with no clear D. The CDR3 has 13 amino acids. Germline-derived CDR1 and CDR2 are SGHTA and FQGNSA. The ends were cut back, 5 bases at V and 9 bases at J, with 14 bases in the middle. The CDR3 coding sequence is TGTGCCAGCAGCCCCGCGGGTCAACGGCCCCAGCATTTT. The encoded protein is CASSPAGQRPQHF.

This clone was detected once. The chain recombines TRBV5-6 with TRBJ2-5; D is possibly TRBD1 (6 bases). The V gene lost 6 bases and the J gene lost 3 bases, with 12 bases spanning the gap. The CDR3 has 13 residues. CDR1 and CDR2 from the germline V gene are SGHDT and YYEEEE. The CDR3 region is CASTLRQEETQYF. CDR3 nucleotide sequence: TGTGCCAGCACCCTCAGACAGGAAGAGACCCAGTACTTC.